This TCR beta chain stems from a study of cytomegalovirus exposure and HLA in healthy donors. Researchers ran the PCR with 60 Vbeta and 13 Jbeta primers. This table comes from immunoSEQ multiplex PCR, and its TCRdb copy is limited to in-frame clones, with some not included. The sample includes 170,000 or so clones, around 80% of them seen just once. Germline CDR1 is SGHTA and CDR2 is FQGTGA. Trimming removed 7 bases at V and 5 bases at J, with 11 bases between. The CDR3 contains 13 residues. The TCR sequence derives from a man aged 18-30 years in good health and CMV-seronegative. Sequenced material: PBMCs. The V and J genes are TRBV7-3 and TRBJ2-2; a weak D match, TRBD2 (5 bases). The CDR3 DNA sequence: TGTGCCAGCACCCGGGATATGACCGGGGAGCTGTTTTTT. Its protein is CASTRDMTGELFF.